Listed here are 9 T cell receptor beta chains from one sample, sequenced in a study of shared clonotypes between healthy human individuals. Produced via immunoSEQ multiplex PCR; TCRdb's table is partial and in-frame only. Of around 700,000 clones in the sample, over 65% were seen once. Sequencing used memory CD4+ T cells sorted from blood. Described subset: CD45RA-negative fraction. The receptor source for this set is a woman younger than 45 in good health.

The chain links TRBV11-2 to TRBJ2-3, with TRBD2 as a possible D gene (6 bases). CDR1 SGHAT and CDR2 FQNNGV come from the germline V gene. This CDR3 is 14 amino acids long. Trimming left V 5 bases short and J 0 bases short, with 9 bases between. CDR3 nucleotide sequence: TGTGCCAGCAGCGCGGGACTGAGCACAGATACGCAGTATTTT. Translation: CASSAGLSTDTQYF.

The chain links TRBV29-1 to TRBJ1-1, with 7 nucleotides matching TRBD1. After removal of 5 bases from V and 0 bases from J, the junction contained 6 bases not matched to a gene. CDR1 SQVTM and CDR2 ANQGSEA come from the germline V gene. The CDR3 loop spans 14 amino acids. The CDR3 coding sequence is TGCAGCGTTAATAAACAGGGGATGAACACTGAAGCTTTCTTT. Translation gives CSVNKQGMNTEAFF.

The V gene is TRBV7-9, the J gene TRBJ2-5; D gene ambiguous. Germline V lookup: CDR1 SEHNR, CDR2 FQNEAQ (reference sequence). V lost 1 base to trimming and J lost 5 bases, with 8 bases between them. This CDR3 comprises 13 residues. Here the CDR3 DNA reads TGTGCCAGCAGCTTAGAGACGCGGGAGACCCAGTACTTC. Residues: CASSLETRETQYF.

This chain connects TRBV5-1 to TRBJ2-3, with a tentative D call TRBD1 (6 bases). The CDR3 spans 14 residues. V gave up 0 bases and J gave up 4 bases, with 9 bases separating them. Germline values: CDR1 SGHRS, CDR2 YFSETQ. The CDR3 sequence is CASSLGGGPDTQYF. CDR3 bases: TGCGCCAGCAGCTTGGGAGGGGGTCCAGATACGCAGTATTTT.

The chain carries TRBV29-1 and TRBJ1-1; D might be TRBD1 (6 bases). Trimming cost V 7 bases and J 3 bases, with 18 bases left between them. The germline CDR1 and CDR2 sequences are SQVTM and ANQGSEA. There are 14 residues in the CDR3. Here the CDR3 reads CSAAIGGPDTEAFF. CDR3 in DNA: TGCAGCGCTGCGATTGGGGGGCCCGACACTGAAGCTTTCTTT.

The chain uses TRBV28 and TRBJ2-1; no reliable D call. Deletions cut 4 bases from V and 11 bases from J, with 9 bases between. This CDR3 region has 11 residues. Looked up from germline, CDR1 is MDHEN and CDR2 is SYDVKM. This chain's CDR3 is CASSYETQQFF. The DNA of the CDR3 is TGTGCCAGCAGTTACGAGACCCAGCAGTTCTTC. The variable domain in full, completed from reference TRBV28 and TRBJ2-1, reads DVKVTQSSRYLVKRTGEKVFLECVQDMDHENMFWYRQDPGLGLRLIYFSYDVKMKEKGDIPEGYSVSREKKERFSLILESASTNQTSMYLCASSYETQQFFGPGTRLTVL.

The V gene is TRBV5-5, the J gene TRBJ2-7; TRBD2 matches 14 bases. In germline, CDR1 is SGHKS, CDR2 YYEKEE (reference sequence). V trimming: 1 base; J trimming: 6 bases; junction bases outside the gene matches: 6. The CDR3 spans 16 residues. The CDR3, as DNA: TGTGCCAGCAGCTTGAGGGGGACTAGCGGGAGAGGCGAGCAGTACTTC. Residues: CASSLRGTSGRGEQYF.

The gene calls are TRBV10-3 and TRBJ2-7, with 9 bases matching TRBD2. V shed 2 bases, J shed 1 base, and the junction held 3 bases outside the gene matches. Looked up from germline, CDR1 is ENHRY and CDR2 is SYGVKD. The CDR3 totals 15 residues. CDR3: CAISEIAGVSYEQYF. The CDR3 DNA reads as TGTGCCATCAGTGAGATAGCGGGAGTTTCCTACGAGCAGTACTTC.

V is TRBV29-1 and J is TRBJ2-3, with 10 bases identical to TRBD1. There are 16 residues in the CDR3. Germline loops: CDR1 SQVTM, CDR2 ANQGSEA. The junction had 7 bases not matched to a gene; V was cut back by 4 bases and J by 0 bases. The CDR3: CSVVGQGSASTDTQYF. Here the CDR3 DNA reads TGCAGCGTTGTGGGACAGGGGTCCGCTAGCACAGATACGCAGTATTTT.